The sequence of this T cell receptor (beta chain) was determined in a study of monozygotic twins with inflammatory bowel disease. The CDR3 has 15 amino acids. Per the germline V gene, CDR1 is SGHVS and CDR2 is FQNEAQ. To note about this clonotype: Its matching antigen is unknown.

The UMIs carried a 6-nucleotide sample barcode, and they were added by template switching. Researchers put TCRalpha and TCRbeta cDNA through two nested PCRs lasting roughly 16 and 10 cycles. One entry per CDR3 protein, without DNA, is what TCRdb gives after re-calling the 5' RACE reads. The sample is made up of fewer than 400,000 distinct CDR3 sequences, and the top ten hold 5.6% of it. Broader study findings: No separation of different T cell subtypes was possible.

The V call is TRBV7-8, the J call TRBJ2-1; TCRdb selects TRBD2, and the lack of DNA leaves this call unchecked. What was sequenced was blood. The sequence was collected from a human donor with ulcerative colitis or Crohn's disease, or a healthy co-twin of an affected twin (not recorded which). CDR3: CASSDQPGLTNEQFF.